This T cell receptor (beta chain) was recovered during a study of beta chain features in type 1 diabetes. The CDR3 length is 13 residues. CDR1 and CDR2 from the germline V gene are MDHEN and SYDVKM. V lost 6 bases and J 3 bases, leaving 12 bases between the germline ends. Whole-study findings and limits: An over-representation of cells with high TCR expression could result from cDNA sequencing. In type 1 diabetes patients, VDJ junctions had fewer insertions; deletions at these junctions were more frequent. A moderate, significant TCRB CDR3 shortening appeared in type 1 diabetes across four CD4+ subsets. Among patients, naive, central memory and Treg TCRB repertoires appeared more similar than among healthy donors.

The authors reverse transcribed all of the isolated RNA, so sequencing captured expressed TCRB transcripts. Here immunoSEQ multiplex PCR was the method, and the copy in TCRdb shows in-frame clones only, minus some. The table records 900,000 or so clones, under 20% of them present only once. To note about this clone: Antigen specificity is unknown.

The clonotype originates from a woman aged 18-29 years in good health. The sample was naive CD4+ T cells from blood. This rearrangement joins TRBV28 to TRBJ2-7, with D possibly being TRBD2 (6 bases). In DNA form, the CDR3 reads TGTGCCAGCAGCTCGGGACTCCTCTACGAGCAGTACTTC. This gives the protein CASSSGLLYEQYF.